The next 14 T cell receptor beta chains were all read from a single sample in a study of control samples from healthy donors and cancer patients. Sequencing was performed with immunoSEQ multiplex PCR; in TCRdb, only in-frame clones are kept and a portion is missing. This sample's clone table lists approximately 190,000 clones. Material for sequencing was blood. Receptor source: a woman in her twenties or thirties in good health.

The chain combines TRBV5-1 with TRBJ1-2, with no clear D. Per germline, CDR1 SGHRS and CDR2 YFSETQ. This CDR3 region has 12 residues. Trimming took 0 bases from V and 6 from J, leaving 6 bases between them. The CDR3 coding sequence is TGCGCCAGCAGCTTGGGAGGGAATGGCTACACCTTC. This gives the protein CASSLGGNGYTF.

This chain joins TRBV14 and TRBJ1-4; D uncertain. Germline V gene sequence: CDR1 SGHDN, CDR2 FVKESK. Trimming took 2 bases from V and 8 from J, leaving 9 bases between them. The CDR3 is 13 residues long. The chain's CDR3 is CASSQWLEEKLFF. As DNA, the CDR3 is TGTGCCAGCAGCCAATGGTTGGAGGAAAAACTGTTTTTT.

This chain links TRBV28 with TRBJ2-1; 10 nucleotides match TRBD1. J lost 0 bases, V lost 4 bases, and 3 bases had no gene match. Germline V gene data show CDR1 as MDHEN and CDR2 as SYDVKM. The CDR3 sequence is 16 residues long. CDR3 loop: CASSSWTGGSYNEQFF. CDR3 nucleotide sequence: TGTGCCAGCAGTTCCTGGACAGGGGGCTCCTACAATGAGCAGTTCTTC.

The V gene is TRBV7-3, the J gene TRBJ2-3; no clear D. Germline CDR1 is SGHTA and CDR2 is FQGTGA. CDR3 size: 15 residues. Between the trimmed V and J ends, which lost 0 bases and 1 base, there was a span of 8 bases. The CDR3 coding sequence is TGTGCCAGCAGCTTAACAGGTGGGGGCACAGATACGCAGTATTTT. As protein: CASSLTGGGTDTQYF.

This sequence joins TRBV7-3 and TRBJ2-3; a possible D gene is TRBD2 (7 bases). In germline, CDR1 is SGHTA, CDR2 FQGTGA. Between the trimmed V and J ends, which lost 5 bases and 3 bases, there was a span of 18 bases. This CDR3 is 16 amino acids long. The DNA for the CDR3 is TGTGCCAGCAGCCCTTCTGCGGGGGCTGGAACAGATACGCAGTATTTT. It specifies CASSPSAGAGTDTQYF.

The chain carries TRBV2 and TRBJ1-2; 8 bases agree with TRBD1. The CDR3 is made up of 17 amino acids. Losses at the gene ends were 3 bases for V and 7 bases for J; bases not matched to a gene: 16. Germline CDR1 SNHLY, CDR2 FYNNEI. Here the CDR3 reads CASSDVRGRQGRFGYTF. The CDR3 DNA follows: TGTGCCAGCAGTGACGTGAGAGGGAGACAGGGGAGATTTGGCTACACCTTC. The entire variable domain, with the rest obtained from reference TRBV2 and TRBJ1-2, is as follows: EPEVTQTPSHQVTQMGQEVILRCVPISNHLYFYWYRQILGQKVEFLVSFYNNEISEKSEIFDDQFSVERPDGSNFTLKIRSTKLEDSAMYFCASSDVRGRQGRFGYTFGSGTRLTVV.

The chain joins TRBV7-3 to TRBJ2-1, with 9 bases identical to TRBD1. Trimming cost V 5 bases and J 7 bases; bases outside gene matches: 9. CDR3 length equals 15 residues. Germline V lookup: CDR1 SGHTA, CDR2 FQGTGA. CDR3 amino acids: CASSPRQGGKNEQFF. CDR3 bases: TGTGCCAGCAGCCCCCGACAGGGGGGAAAGAATGAGCAGTTCTTC.

The chain couples TRBV5-1 to TRBJ2-1, with TRBD2 matching over 8 bases. V lost 3 bases and J lost 5; bases outside the gene matches: 10. Germline V gene sequence: CDR1 SGHRS, CDR2 YFSETQ. This CDR3 is 16 amino acids long. The CDR3 nucleotides read TGCGCCAGCAGCTCGATGCGGGGGGCTGTAAACAATGAGCAGTTCTTC. This translates into CASSSMRGAVNNEQFF.

The genes are TRBV9 and TRBJ1-2; 12 nucleotides line up with TRBD1. Germline lookup yields CDR1 SGDLS and CDR2 YYNGEE. Germline trimming cut 3 bases from V and 8 bases from J; bases unmatched to any gene: 8. The CDR3 contains 15 residues. CDR3 sequence (DNA): TGTGCCAGCAGCGATGGGACAGGGGGCGGGAGGGGCTACACCTTC. Translating gives CASSDGTGGGRGYTF. Combining the CDR3 with reference TRBV9 and TRBJ1-2 gives the whole variable domain DSGVTQTPKHLITATGQRVTLRCSPRSGDLSVYWYQQSLDQGLQFLIQYYNGEERAKGNILERFSAQQFPDLHSELNLSSLELGDSALYFCASSDGTGGGRGYTFGSGTRLTVV.

The J gene is TRBJ1-2, the V gene TRBV19; D remains unclear. There are 14 residues in the CDR3. Looked up from germline, CDR1 is LNHDA and CDR2 is SQIVND (reference sequence). Between the trimmed V and J ends, which lost 3 bases and 4 bases, there was a span of 12 bases. The CDR3 is CASSIWSTTYGYTF. Here the CDR3 DNA reads TGTGCCAGTAGTATCTGGTCAACCACCTATGGCTACACCTTC.

J is TRBJ1-3 and V is TRBV6-6, with TRBD1 identical over 8 bases. The V segment lost 4 bases and the J segment 2 bases; nucleotides outside the gene matches: 1. The CDR3 is made up of 14 amino acids. Germline V CDR1 and CDR2: MNHNY, SVGAGI (reference sequence). The CDR3 nucleotides read TGTGCCAGCAGTTTGACAGGGGCTGGAAACACCATATATTTT. Amino acid sequence: CASSLTGAGNTIYF.

The chain joins TRBV7-9 to TRBJ1-5; the D gene is possibly TRBD1 (5 bases). The germline CDR1 and CDR2 sequences are SEHNR and FQNEAQ (reference sequence). The CDR3 sequence is 15 residues long. The germline V and J ends were trimmed by 6 bases and 1 base, with 13 bases remaining between them. CDR3 coding DNA: TGTGCCAGCAGTTTGGGCAGGGCGAGCAATCAGCCCCAGCATTTT. Amino acids: CASSLGRASNQPQHF.

The CDR3 sequence: CASSFLGRPNTEAFF. The CDR3 DNA is TGTGCCAGCAGCTTCCTTGGACGGCCGAACACTGAAGCTTTCTTT. This rearrangement joins TRBV5-6 to TRBJ1-1; D unclear. Germline V gene sequence: CDR1 SGHDT, CDR2 YYEEEE. This CDR3 comprises 15 residues. Between the trimmed V and J ends, which lost 2 bases and 1 base, there was a span of 12 bases.

The chain joins TRBV29-1 to TRBJ1-1; D unclear. The germline V and J ends were trimmed by 3 bases and 0 bases, with 5 bases remaining between them. Germline CDR1 reads SQVTM; CDR2 reads ANQGSEA. CDR3 length: 12 amino acids. The CDR3 spells CSVDSMNTEAFF. CDR3 bases: TGCAGCGTTGACAGCATGAACACTGAAGCTTTCTTT.